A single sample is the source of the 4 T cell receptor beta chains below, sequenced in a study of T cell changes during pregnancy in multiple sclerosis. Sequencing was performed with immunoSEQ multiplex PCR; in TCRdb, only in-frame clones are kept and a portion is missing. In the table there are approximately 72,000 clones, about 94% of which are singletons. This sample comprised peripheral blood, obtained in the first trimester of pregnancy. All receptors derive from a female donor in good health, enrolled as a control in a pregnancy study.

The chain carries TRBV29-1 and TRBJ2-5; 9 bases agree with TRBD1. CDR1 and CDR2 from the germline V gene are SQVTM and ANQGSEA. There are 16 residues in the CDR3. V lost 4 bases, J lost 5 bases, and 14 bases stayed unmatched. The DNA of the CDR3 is TGCAGCGTTGTGTTTGTCCTGGACAGGGGCGGGGAGACCCAGTACTTC. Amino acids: CSVVFVLDRGGETQYF.

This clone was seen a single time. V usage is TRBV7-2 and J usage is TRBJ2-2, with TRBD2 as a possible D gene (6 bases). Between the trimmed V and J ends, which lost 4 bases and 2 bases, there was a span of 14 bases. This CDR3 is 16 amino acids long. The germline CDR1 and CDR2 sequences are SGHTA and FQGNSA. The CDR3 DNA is TGTGCCAGCAGCTACGCCGGAGGGTCAAACACCGGGGAGCTGTTTTTT. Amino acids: CASSYAGGSNTGELFF.

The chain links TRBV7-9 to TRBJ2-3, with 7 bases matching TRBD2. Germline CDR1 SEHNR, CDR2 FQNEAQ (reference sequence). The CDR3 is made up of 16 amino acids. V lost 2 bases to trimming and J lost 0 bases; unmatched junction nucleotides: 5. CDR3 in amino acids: CASSLSAGRSTDTQYF. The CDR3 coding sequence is TGTGCCAGCAGCTTATCGGCCGGGAGGAGCACAGATACGCAGTATTTT.

CDR3 DNA sequence: TGTGCCAGCAGCCTTGCTGGGACAGTCCTTTTCTTT. Translating it yields CASSLAGTVLFF. The J gene is TRBJ1-1, the V gene TRBV28, with 7 positions matching TRBD1. Trimming cost V 6 bases and J 13 bases; bases outside gene matches: 11. The germline V gene encodes CDR1 MDHEN and CDR2 SYDVKM. This CDR3 spans 12 amino acids.